A single sample is the source of the 10 T cell receptor beta chains below, sequenced in a study of T cells in localized non-small cell lung cancer. Produced via immunoSEQ multiplex PCR; TCRdb's table is partial and in-frame only. This sample has about 23,000 clones, with roughly 87% found just once. The input for sequencing was peripheral blood, taken before any cancer treatment. These receptors were collected from a male donor aged 60 or over with stage I squamous cell lung carcinoma.

This clone showed up just a few times. The rearrangement uses TRBV5-4 and TRBJ2-1; 8 nucleotides line up with TRBD2. V lost 4 bases and J lost 9; bases outside the gene matches: 6. Per the germline V gene, CDR1 is SGHNT and CDR2 is YYREEE (reference sequence). The CDR3 runs to 13 residues. The CDR3 protein is CASSPRTSSEQFF. For the CDR3, the DNA is TGTGCCAGCAGCCCGAGGACTAGCAGTGAGCAGTTCTTC.

This sequence joins TRBV11-2 and TRBJ1-2; 8 bases fit TRBD1. J was trimmed by 4 bases and V by 0 bases; bases with no gene match: 7. CDR1 is SGHAT and CDR2 is FQNNGV in the germline V gene. The CDR3 contains 16 residues. CDR3 sequence (DNA): TGTGCCAGCAGCTTAGATGGACAGGGATCGGCCTATGGCTACACCTTC. It yields the protein CASSLDGQGSAYGYTF.

V gene TRBV5-1 combines with J gene TRBJ1-3; 7 bases match TRBD1. CDR3 size: 15 residues. V lost 4 bases and J lost 0; bases outside the gene matches: 4. Germline-derived CDR1 and CDR2 are SGHRS and YFSETQ. The CDR3 is CASSRDSISGNTIYF. CDR3 bases: TGCGCCAGCAGCAGGGACAGCATCTCTGGAAACACCATATATTTT. Full variable domain (rest looked up from reference TRBV5-1 and TRBJ1-3): KAGVTQTPRYLIKTRGQQVTLSCSPISGHRSVSWYQQTPGQGLQFLFEYFSETQRNKGNFPGRFSGRQFSNSRSEMNVSTLELGDSALYLCASSRDSISGNTIYFGEGSWLTVV.

The rearrangement joins TRBV4-3 to TRBJ2-1, with a possible D match to TRBD2 (6 bases). The CDR3 sequence is 17 residues long. Germline V gene sequence: CDR1 LGHNA, CDR2 YSLEER. V lost 0 bases to trimming and J lost 9 bases, with 21 bases between them. CDR3 bases: TGCGCCAGCAGCCAAGATACAGCGGGCCCTGGATTGGGTGAGCAGTTCTTC. Translated, it gives CASSQDTAGPGLGEQFF.

The V and J genes are TRBV27 and TRBJ2-4; the match to TRBD1 covers 7 bases. V dropped 2 bases and J dropped 1; count of bases not matched to a gene: 5. Germline V lookup: CDR1 MNHEY, CDR2 SMNVEV (reference sequence). The CDR3 runs 16 residues. The CDR3 loop is CASSLKTGNAKNIQYF. The CDR3 DNA follows: TGTGCCAGCAGTTTAAAGACAGGGAATGCCAAAAACATTCAGTACTTC.

The chain has TRBV11-2 and TRBJ2-1; D gene ambiguous. Trimming took off 3 bases at V and 6 bases at J, with 9 bases between the two ends. The CDR3 length is 13 residues. CDR1 and CDR2 (germline): SGHAT, FQNNGV. CDR3 nucleotides: TGTGCCAGCAGCTTGGGGTCAGTCAATGAGCAGTTCTTC. Encoded protein: CASSLGSVNEQFF.

This sequence joins TRBV4-3 and TRBJ2-2, with D perhaps TRBD1 (6 bases). CDR3 length equals 15 residues. V dropped 3 bases and J dropped 7 bases, with 15 bases sitting between them. Germline V gives CDR1 LGHNA, CDR2 YSLEER. The CDR3 reads CASSQGTGSIGELFF. In DNA form, the CDR3 reads TGCGCCAGCAGCCAGGGAACAGGGTCCATCGGGGAGCTGTTTTTT.

The chain has TRBV29-1 and TRBJ2-6; D call uncertain. The CDR3 is 14 amino acids. V dropped 3 bases and J dropped 4 bases, with 10 bases sitting between them. From germline, CDR1 is SQVTM and CDR2 ANQGSEA. CDR3 DNA: TGCAGCGTTGATGAGACTTCCGGGGCCAACGTCCTGACTTTC. Its translation is CSVDETSGANVLTF.

The gene calls are TRBV30 and TRBJ1-5; D perhaps matches TRBD1 (5 bases). The CDR3 loop spans 13 amino acids. The germline V gene has CDR1 GTSNPN and CDR2 SVGIG (reference sequence). The V end lost 3 bases, the J end lost 4 bases, and 10 bases lay between the germline ends. The CDR3 nucleotides are TGTGCCTGGAGGGGGCAAGAAAATCAGCCCCAGCATTTT. Translation gives CAWRGQENQPQHF.

The chain is built from TRBV7-2 and TRBJ1-1; D ambiguous. Germline assignment: CDR1 SGHTA and CDR2 FQGNSA. CDR3 length: 14 amino acids. Trimming cost V 2 bases and J 0 bases, with 7 bases left between them. For the CDR3, the DNA is TGTGCCAGCAGCTTATGGCAGTTGAACACTGAAGCTTTCTTT. Protein sequence: CASSLWQLNTEAFF.